The clone carrying this TCR beta chain was seen many times. The antigen remains undetermined. Read sequence stops 3 residues before the CDR3 end, and the germline J gene provides the missing end. Trimming removed 6 bases at V and 1 base at J, with 15 bases between. Germline values: CDR1 DFQATT, CDR2 SNEGSKA (reference sequence). CDR3 size: 14 residues. Here immunoSEQ multiplex PCR was the method, and the copy in TCRdb shows in-frame clones only, minus some. Reported are tens of thousands of clones, none seen only once; the ten largest carry roughly 3%. This sample is drawn from a study of T cell clonality in common variable immunodeficiency. Broader study findings: In common variable immunodeficiency, TCR beta chains reportedly carried fewer deletions and N-nucleotide insertions.

The sample comprised peripheral blood mononuclear cells. This chain links TRBV20-1 with TRBJ1-1, with D possibly TRBD1 on 5 matching bases. The TCR sequence derives from a person aged 18 to 69 in good health. The CDR3 sequence: CSARKNDRNTEAFF. CDR3 DNA, as far as it was read: TGCAGTGCCAGGAAAAACGACAGGAACACTGAA.